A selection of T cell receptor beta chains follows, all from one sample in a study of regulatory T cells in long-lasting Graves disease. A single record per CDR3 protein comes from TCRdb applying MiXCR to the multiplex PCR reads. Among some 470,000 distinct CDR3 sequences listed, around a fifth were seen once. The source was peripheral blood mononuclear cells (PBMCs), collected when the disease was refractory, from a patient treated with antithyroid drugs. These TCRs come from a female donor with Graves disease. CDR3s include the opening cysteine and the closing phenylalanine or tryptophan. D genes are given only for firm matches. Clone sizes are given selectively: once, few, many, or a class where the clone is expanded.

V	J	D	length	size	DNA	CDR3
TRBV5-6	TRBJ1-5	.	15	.	TGTGCCAGCAGCTCGAGGGCGGGGGGCGCCCAGCCCCAGCATTTT	CASSSRAGGAQPQHF
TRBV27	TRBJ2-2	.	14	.	TGTGCCAGCAGTTCCGGGGGAAACACCGGGGAGCTGTTTTTT	CASSSGGNTGELFF
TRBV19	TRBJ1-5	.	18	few	TGTGCCAGTAGTATTTTGGGCACAGGGAGATATAGCAATCAGCCCCAGCATTTT	CASSILGTGRYSNQPQHF
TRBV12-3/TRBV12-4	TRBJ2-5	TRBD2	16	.	TGTGCCAGCAGACGCGGACTAGCGGGAGGGCCAGAGACCCAGTACTTC	CASRRGLAGGPETQYF
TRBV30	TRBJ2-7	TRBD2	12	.	TGTGCCTGGGGGACTAGCGCCTACGAGCAGTACTTC	CAWGTSAYEQYF
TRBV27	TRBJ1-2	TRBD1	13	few	TGTGCCAGCGCAGGGGGCAGCGACTATGGCTACACCTTC	CASAGGSDYGYTF
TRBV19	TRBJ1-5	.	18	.	TGTGCCAGTAGTATCGGGTTCCAAGGCAGGGTGGGCAATCAGCCCCAGCATTTT	CASSIGFQGRVGNQPQHF
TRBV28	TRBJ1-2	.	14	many	TGTGCCAGCAGTTTATCAGGGGATCACTATGGCTACACCTTC	CASSLSGDHYGYTF
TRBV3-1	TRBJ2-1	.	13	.	TGTGCCAGCAGCCAATCAGGGGACAATGAGCAGTTCTTC	CASSQSGDNEQFF
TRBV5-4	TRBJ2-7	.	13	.	TGTGCCAGCAGCTTTCCCCCCAGACATGCGGAGTACTTC	CASSFPPRHAEYF
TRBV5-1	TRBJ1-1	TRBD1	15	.	TGCGCCAGCAGCTTGGGGGGACCCGGGACAGGCGAAGCTTTCTTT	CASSLGGPGTGEAFF
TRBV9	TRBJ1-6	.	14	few	TGTGCCAGCAGCGCTGGGGAGGTTGGATCACCCCTCCACTTT	CASSAGEVGSPLHF
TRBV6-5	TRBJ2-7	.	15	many	TGTGCCAGCAGTTACTCGCTGACCGAAGTTTACGAGCAGTACTTC	CASSYSLTEVYEQYF
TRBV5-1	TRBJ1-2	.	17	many	TGCGCCAGCAGCTTGGGCCTGGTGGGAACTAGTAACTATGGCTACACCTTC	CASSLGLVGTSNYGYTF
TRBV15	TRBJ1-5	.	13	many	TGTGCCACGAGGGGGGCAGGGAATCAGCCCCAGCATTTT	CATRGAGNQPQHF
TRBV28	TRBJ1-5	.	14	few	TGTGCCAGCAGCACCAGGGTTGGAAATCAGCCCCAGCATTTT	CASSTRVGNQPQHF